This TCR beta chain was captured by sequencing in a study of cytomegalovirus exposure and HLA in healthy donors. This clone has just a few counts. Its target is not known. Study-wide points: The majority of CMV-associated TCR beta chains were reported as apparently HLA-restricted in a later analysis. The authors excluded some V segments, including TRBV6-2 and TRBV6-3, as indistinguishable.

Primers for the PCR totalled 60 Vbeta and 13 Jbeta. Here immunoSEQ multiplex PCR was the method, and the copy in TCRdb shows in-frame clones only, minus some. The table records about 190,000 clones, less than 85% of them present only once. J was trimmed by 1 base and V by 4 bases; bases with no gene match: 11. This CDR3 contains 18 residues. CDR1 SGHRS and CDR2 YFSETQ come from the germline V gene. J is TRBJ1-4 and V is TRBV5-1; 9 positions match TRBD1. This TCR came from a man aged 25-40 years in good health and CMV-seropositive. The sample consisted of PBMCs. Here the CDR3 reads CASSTGQGTYLTNEKLFF. CDR3 DNA sequence: TGCGCCAGCAGCACTGGACAGGGGACTTACCTAACTAATGAAAAACTGTTTTTT.